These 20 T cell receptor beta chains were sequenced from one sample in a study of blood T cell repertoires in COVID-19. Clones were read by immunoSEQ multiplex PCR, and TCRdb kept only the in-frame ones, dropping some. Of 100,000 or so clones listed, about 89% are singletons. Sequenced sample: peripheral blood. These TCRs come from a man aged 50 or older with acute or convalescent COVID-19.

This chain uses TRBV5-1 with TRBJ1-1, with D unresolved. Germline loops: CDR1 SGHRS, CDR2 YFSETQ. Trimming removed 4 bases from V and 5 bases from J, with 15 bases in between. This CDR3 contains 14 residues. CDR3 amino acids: CASSLYDSITEAFF. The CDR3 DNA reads TGCGCCAGCAGCCTATATGACTCAATAACTGAAGCTTTCTTT. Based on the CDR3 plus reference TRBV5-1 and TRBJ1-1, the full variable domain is KAGVTQTPRYLIKTRGQQVTLSCSPISGHRSVSWYQQTPGQGLQFLFEYFSETQRNKGNFPGRFSGRQFSNSRSEMNVSTLELGDSALYLCASSLYDSITEAFFGQGTRLTVV.

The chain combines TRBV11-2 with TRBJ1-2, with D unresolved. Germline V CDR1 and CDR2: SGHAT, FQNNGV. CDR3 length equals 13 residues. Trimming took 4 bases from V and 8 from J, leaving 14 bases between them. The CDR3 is CASSSLASWGYTF. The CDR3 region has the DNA TGTGCCAGCAGCTCCCTGGCTTCGTGGGGCTACACCTTC.

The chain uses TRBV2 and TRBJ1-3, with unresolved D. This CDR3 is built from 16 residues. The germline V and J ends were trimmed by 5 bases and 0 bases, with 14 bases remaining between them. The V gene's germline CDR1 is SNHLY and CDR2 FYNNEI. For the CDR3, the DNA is TGTGCCAGCAGTTACCTTACAGACCACTCTGGAAACACCATATATTTT. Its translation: CASSYLTDHSGNTIYF.

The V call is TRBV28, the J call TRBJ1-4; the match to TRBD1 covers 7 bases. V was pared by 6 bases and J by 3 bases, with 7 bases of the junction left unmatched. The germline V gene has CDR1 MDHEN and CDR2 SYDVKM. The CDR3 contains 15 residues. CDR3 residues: CASRPQGVSNEKLFF. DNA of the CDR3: TGTGCCAGCAGACCTCAGGGGGTGTCTAATGAAAAACTGTTTTTT.

CDR3: CASSYGGLGNTIYF. Written as DNA, the CDR3 is TGTGCCAGCAGTTACGGGGGACTTGGAAACACCATATATTTT. The chain carries TRBV6-2 or TRBV6-3 and TRBJ1-3; the D gene is possibly TRBD1 (5 bases). V dropped 2 bases and J dropped 3 bases, with 8 bases sitting between them. This CDR3 spans 14 amino acids. The germline CDR1 and CDR2 sequences are MNHEY and SVGEGT.

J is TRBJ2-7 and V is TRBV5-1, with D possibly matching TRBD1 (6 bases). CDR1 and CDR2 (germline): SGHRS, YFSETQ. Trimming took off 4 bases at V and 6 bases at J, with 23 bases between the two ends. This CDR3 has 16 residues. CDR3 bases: TGCGCCAGCAGCCCTGGGACACTCTCCTCTACTGTCGAGCAGTACTTC. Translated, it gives CASSPGTLSSTVEQYF.

DNA of the CDR3: TGTGCCAGCAGTCCGCCTTCCTCAGAACCTCAGCCCCAGCATTTT. It yields the protein CASSPPSSEPQPQHF. The rearrangement joins TRBV6-5 to TRBJ1-5; no clear D gene. The CDR3 is 15 residues long. The germline V gene encodes CDR1 MNHEY and CDR2 SVGAGI. V was cut by 5 bases and J by 6 bases, with 17 bases left in between.

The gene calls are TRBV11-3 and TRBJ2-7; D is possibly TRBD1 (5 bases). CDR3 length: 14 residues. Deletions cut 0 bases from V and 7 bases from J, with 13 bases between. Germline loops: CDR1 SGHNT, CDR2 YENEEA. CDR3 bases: TGTGCCAGCAGCTTAGAACCAGGGTACGGGGAGCAGTACTTC. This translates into CASSLEPGYGEQYF.

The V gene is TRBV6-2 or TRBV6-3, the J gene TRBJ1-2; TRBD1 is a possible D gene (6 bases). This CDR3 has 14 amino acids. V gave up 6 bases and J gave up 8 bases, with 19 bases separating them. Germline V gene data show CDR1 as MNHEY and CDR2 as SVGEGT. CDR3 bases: TGTGCCAGCAGCCCAGGGGCGCCGGCCGGGGGCTACACCTTC. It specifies CASSPGAPAGGYTF.

In nucleotides, the CDR3 is TGTGCCAGCAGCCCATCTGGGACTTTGGCCGGGGAGCTGTTTTTT. Amino acid sequence: CASSPSGTLAGELFF. The gene calls are TRBV7-9 and TRBJ2-2; a possible D gene is TRBD2 (6 bases). The ends were cut back, 5 bases at V and 6 bases at J, with 16 bases in the middle. This CDR3 is 15 amino acids long. The germline V gene encodes CDR1 SEHNR and CDR2 FQNEAQ (reference sequence). Using reference TRBV7-9 and TRBJ2-2 for the parts outside the CDR3, the full variable domain is DTGVSQNPRHKITKRGQNVTFRCDPISEHNRLYWYRQTLGQGPEFLTYFQNEAQLEKSRLLSDRFSAERPKGSFSTLEIQRTEQGDSAMYLCASSPSGTLAGELFFGEGSRLTVL.

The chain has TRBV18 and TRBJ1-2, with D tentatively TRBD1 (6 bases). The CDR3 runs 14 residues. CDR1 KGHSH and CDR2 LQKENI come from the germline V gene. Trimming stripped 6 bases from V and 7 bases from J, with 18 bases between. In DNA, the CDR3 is TGTGCCAGCTCTCCCGGACAGACTCAAGGTGGCTACACCTTC. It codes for CASSPGQTQGGYTF.

This chain's CDR3 is CATSRGEGGARNEQFF. In DNA form, the CDR3 reads TGTGCCACCAGCAGAGGGGAGGGCGGGGCGAGGAATGAGCAGTTCTTC. V gene TRBV15 combines with J gene TRBJ2-1, with 7 bases identical to TRBD2. The CDR3 has 16 amino acids. After removal of 1 base from V and 7 bases from J, the junction contained 10 bases not matched to a gene. Germline V gene sequence: CDR1 LNHNV, CDR2 YYDKDF (reference sequence).

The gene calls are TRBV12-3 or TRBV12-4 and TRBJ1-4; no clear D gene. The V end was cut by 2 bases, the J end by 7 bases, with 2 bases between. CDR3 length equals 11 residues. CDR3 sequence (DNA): TGTGCCAGCAGTTTACGTGAAAAACTGTTTTTT. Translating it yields CASSLREKLFF.

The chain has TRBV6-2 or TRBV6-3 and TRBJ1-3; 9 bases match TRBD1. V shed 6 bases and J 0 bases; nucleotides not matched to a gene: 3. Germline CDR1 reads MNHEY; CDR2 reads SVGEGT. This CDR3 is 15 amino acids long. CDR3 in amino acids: CASSGQGTSGNTIYF. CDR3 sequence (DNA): TGTGCCAGCAGCGGACAGGGGACCTCTGGAAACACCATATATTTT.

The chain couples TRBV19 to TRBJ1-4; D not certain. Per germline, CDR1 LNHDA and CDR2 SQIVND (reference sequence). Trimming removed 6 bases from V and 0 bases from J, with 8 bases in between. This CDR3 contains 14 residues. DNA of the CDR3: TGTGCCAGTAGCAACCAGGCAACTAATGAAAAACTGTTTTTT. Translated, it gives CASSNQATNEKLFF.

CDR3 sequence (DNA): TGTGCCAGCAGTTACCGCCAGGCGGGAAACATTCAGTACTTC. Protein sequence: CASSYRQAGNIQYF. This sequence joins TRBV6-5 and TRBJ2-4; the D gene is possibly TRBD2 (5 bases). V was trimmed by 2 bases and J by 6 bases, leaving 11 bases between them. The CDR3 extends over 14 amino acids. Germline CDR1 is MNHEY and CDR2 is SVGAGI.

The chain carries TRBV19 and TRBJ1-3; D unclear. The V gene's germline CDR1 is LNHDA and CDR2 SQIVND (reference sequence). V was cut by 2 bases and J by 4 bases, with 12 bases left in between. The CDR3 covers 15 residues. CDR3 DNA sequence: TGTGCCAGTAGTATATCTCTTGGCACCGGAAACACCATATATTTT. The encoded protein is CASSISLGTGNTIYF.

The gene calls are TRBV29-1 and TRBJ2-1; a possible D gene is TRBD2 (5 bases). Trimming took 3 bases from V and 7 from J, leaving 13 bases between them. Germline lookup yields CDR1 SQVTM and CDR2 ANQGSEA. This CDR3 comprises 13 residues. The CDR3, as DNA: TGCAGCGTTGAGGGTGGGGAGTTGAATGAGCAGTTCTTC. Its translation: CSVEGGELNEQFF.

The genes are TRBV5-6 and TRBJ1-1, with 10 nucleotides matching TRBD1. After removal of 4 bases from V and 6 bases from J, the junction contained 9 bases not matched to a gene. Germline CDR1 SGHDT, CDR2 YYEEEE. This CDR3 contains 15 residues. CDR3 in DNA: TGTGCCAGCAGCCTAACCGGGACAGGGGAATCTGAAGCTTTCTTT. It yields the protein CASSLTGTGESEAFF.

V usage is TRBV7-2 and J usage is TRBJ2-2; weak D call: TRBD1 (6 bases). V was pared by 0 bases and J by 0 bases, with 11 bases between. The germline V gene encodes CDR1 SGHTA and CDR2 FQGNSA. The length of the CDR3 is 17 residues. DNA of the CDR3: TGTGCCAGCAGCTTAGCGGTGTGGGGGCCGAACACCGGGGAGCTGTTTTTT. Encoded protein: CASSLAVWGPNTGELFF.